This TCR beta chain was observed in a study of shared clonotypes between healthy human individuals. As defined, naive CD8 cells were CD45RO-negative and positively selected for CCR7, with terminally differentiated effector memory CD45RA+ cells excluded. The germline CDR1 and CDR2 sequences are LGHNA and YSLEER. V was trimmed by 2 bases and J by 5 bases, leaving 16 bases between them. This CDR3 spans 16 amino acids. The data were produced by immunoSEQ multiplex PCR, yet TCRdb's version contains in-frame clones alone and is incomplete. Of roughly 850,000 clones listed, just over 95% were seen once; the top ten hold less than 0.3%.

This clonotype was obtained from a man under 40 in good health. Specimen: naive CD8+ T cells sorted from blood. V gene TRBV4-3 combines with J gene TRBJ2-1; the D gene is possibly TRBD2 (5 bases). In DNA, the CDR3 is TGCGCCAGCAGCCAAACTAGGTCCTGGGAAAACAATGAGCAGTTCTTC. It yields the protein CASSQTRSWENNEQFF.